This T cell receptor beta chain derives from a study of identical twins. The study's findings and limits: Insertions ran lower in abundant cord blood beta clonotypes, though not in memory repertoires. Out-of-frame alpha sequences shared between twins exhibited an excess of low generation probability.

Germline loops: CDR1 SGHTA, CDR2 FQGNSA. V trimming: 7 bases; J trimming: 0 bases; junction bases outside the gene matches: 7. The CDR3 totals 16 residues. About this clonotype: Its antigen is still unknown.

TCRdb redid the calling of the 5' RACE reads with MiXCR, one entry per CDR3 protein. The sample shows more than 650,000 distinct CDR3 sequences, roughly 6% of them seen only once. The receptor was isolated from a man in his late teens or twenties in good health. The sample comprised naive T cells sorted from blood. The J gene is TRBJ2-1, the V gene TRBV7-2; 9 nucleotides align to TRBD2. In nucleotides, the CDR3 is TGTGCCAGCATACTGACTAGCGGTAGCTCCTACAATGAGCAGTTCTTC. Translating it yields CASILTSGSSYNEQFF.